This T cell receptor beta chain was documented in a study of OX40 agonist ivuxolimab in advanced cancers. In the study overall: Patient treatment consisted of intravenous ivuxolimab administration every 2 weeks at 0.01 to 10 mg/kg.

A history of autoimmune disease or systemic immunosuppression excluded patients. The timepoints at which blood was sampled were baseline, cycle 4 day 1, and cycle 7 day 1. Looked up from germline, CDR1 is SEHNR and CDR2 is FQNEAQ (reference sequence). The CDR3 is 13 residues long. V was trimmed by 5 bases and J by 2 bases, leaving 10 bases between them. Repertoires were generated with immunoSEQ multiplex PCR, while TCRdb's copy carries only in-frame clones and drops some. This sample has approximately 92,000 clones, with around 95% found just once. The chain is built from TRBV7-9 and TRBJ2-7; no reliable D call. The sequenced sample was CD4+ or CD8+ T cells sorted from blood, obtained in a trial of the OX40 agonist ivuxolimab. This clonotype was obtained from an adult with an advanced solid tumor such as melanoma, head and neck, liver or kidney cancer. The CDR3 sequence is CASSLSRTYEQYF. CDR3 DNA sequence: TGTGCCAGCAGCCTTAGCCGGACCTACGAGCAGTACTTC.